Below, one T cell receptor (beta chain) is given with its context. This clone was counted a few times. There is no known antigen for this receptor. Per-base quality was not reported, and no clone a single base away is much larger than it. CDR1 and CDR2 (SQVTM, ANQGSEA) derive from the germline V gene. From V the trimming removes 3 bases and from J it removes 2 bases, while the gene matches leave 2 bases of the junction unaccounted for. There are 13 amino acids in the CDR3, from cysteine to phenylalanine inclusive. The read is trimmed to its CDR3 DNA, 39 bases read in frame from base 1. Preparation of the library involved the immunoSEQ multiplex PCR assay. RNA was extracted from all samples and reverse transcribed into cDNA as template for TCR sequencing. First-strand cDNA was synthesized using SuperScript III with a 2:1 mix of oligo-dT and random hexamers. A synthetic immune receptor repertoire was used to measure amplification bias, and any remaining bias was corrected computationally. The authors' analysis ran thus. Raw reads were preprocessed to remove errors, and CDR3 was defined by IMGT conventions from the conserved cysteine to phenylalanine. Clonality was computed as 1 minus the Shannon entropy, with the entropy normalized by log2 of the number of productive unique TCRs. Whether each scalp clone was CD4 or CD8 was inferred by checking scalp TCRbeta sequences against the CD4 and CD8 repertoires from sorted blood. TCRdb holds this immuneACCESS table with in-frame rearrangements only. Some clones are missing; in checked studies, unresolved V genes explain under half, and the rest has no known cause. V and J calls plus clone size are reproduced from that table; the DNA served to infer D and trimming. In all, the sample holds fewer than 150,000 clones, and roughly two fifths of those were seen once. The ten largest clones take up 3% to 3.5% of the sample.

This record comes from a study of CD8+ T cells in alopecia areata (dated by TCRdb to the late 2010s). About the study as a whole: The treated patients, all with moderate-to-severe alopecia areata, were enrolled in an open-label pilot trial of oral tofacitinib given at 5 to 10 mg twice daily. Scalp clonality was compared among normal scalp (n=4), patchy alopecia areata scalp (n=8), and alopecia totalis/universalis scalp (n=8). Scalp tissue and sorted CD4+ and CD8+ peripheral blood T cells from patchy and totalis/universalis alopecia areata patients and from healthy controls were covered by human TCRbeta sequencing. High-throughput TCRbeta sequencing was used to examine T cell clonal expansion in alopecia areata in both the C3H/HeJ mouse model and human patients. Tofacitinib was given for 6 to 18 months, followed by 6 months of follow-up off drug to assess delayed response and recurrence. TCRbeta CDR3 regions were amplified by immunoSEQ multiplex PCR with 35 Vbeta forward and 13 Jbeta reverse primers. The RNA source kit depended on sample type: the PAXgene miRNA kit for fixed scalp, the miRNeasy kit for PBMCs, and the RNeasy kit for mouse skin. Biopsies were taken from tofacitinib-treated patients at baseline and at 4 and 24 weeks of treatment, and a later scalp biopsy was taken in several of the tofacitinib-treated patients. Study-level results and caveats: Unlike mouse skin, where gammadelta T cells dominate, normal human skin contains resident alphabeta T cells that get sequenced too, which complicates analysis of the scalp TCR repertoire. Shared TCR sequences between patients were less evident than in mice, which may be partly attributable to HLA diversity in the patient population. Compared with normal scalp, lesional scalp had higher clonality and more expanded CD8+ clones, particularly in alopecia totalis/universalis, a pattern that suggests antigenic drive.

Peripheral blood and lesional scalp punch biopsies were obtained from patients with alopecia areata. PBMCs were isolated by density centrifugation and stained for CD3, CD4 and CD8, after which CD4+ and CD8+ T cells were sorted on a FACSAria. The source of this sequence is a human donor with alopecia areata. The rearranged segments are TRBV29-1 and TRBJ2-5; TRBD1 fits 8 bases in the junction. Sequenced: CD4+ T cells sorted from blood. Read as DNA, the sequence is TGCAGCGTTGACGGGACAGGTCAAGAGACCCAGTACTTC. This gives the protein CSVDGTGQETQYF.